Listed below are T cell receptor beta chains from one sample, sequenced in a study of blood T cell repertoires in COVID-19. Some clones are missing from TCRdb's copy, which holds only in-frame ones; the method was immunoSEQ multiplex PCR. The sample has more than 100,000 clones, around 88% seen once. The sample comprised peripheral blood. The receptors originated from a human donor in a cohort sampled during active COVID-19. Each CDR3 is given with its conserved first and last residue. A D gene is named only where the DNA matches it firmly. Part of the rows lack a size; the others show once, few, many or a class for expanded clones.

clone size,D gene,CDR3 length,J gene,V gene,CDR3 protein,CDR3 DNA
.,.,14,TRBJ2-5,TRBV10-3,CAISESQVQETQYF,TGTGCCATCAGTGAGTCGCAGGTCCAAGAGACCCAGTACTTC
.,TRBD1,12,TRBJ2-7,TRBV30,CAWSRQGGEQYF,TGTGCCTGGAGTCGACAGGGCGGCGAGCAGTACTTC
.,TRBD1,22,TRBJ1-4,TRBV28,CASSLPGTGAGEGDSTNEKLFF,TGTGCCAGCAGTTTACCCGGGACAGGAGCAGGGGAAGGGGATTCAACTAATGAAAAACTGTTTTTT
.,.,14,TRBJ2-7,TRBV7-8,CASSLQGRSYEQYF,TGTGCCAGCAGCTTACAGGGCAGGTCCTACGAGCAGTACTTC
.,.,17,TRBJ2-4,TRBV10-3,CAIRVLGSRGTKNIQYF,TGTGCCATCAGGGTTCTTGGGTCGCGGGGGACAAAAAACATTCAGTACTTC
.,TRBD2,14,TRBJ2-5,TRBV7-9,CASVKLAGVETQYF,TGTGCCAGCGTAAAACTAGCGGGAGTAGAGACCCAGTACTTC
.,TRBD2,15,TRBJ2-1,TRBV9,CASSAGLAGGSGQFF,TGTGCCAGCAGCGCGGGACTAGCGGGAGGTTCAGGGCAGTTCTTC
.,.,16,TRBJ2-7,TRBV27,CASSLWVGGQNYEQYF,TGTGCCAGCAGTTTATGGGTGGGGGGACAGAACTACGAGCAGTACTTC
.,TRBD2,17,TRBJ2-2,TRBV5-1,CASSLSGGRAGTGELFF,TGCGCCAGCAGCTTGTCTGGCGGGAGGGCCGGTACCGGGGAGCTGTTTTTT
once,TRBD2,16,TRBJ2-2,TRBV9,CASSVALAGESGELFF,TGTGCCAGCAGCGTAGCTCTAGCGGGGGAATCCGGGGAGCTGTTTTTT
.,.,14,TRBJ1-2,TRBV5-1,CASSLGQGGYGYTF,TGCGCCAGCAGCTTGGGGCAGGGAGGCTATGGCTACACCTTC
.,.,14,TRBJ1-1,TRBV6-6,CASVSEGWGTEAFF,TGTGCCAGCGTGTCCGAGGGATGGGGCACTGAAGCTTTCTTT
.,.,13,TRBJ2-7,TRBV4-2,CASSPRDTYEQYF,TGTGCCAGCAGCCCCAGGGACACCTACGAGCAGTACTTC
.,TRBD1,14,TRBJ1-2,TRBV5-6,CASKSGTGGHGYTF,TGTGCCAGCAAGTCCGGGACAGGCGGGCATGGCTACACCTTC
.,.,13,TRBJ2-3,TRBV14,CASRGSGTDTQYF,TGTGCCAGCAGAGGGTCAGGGACAGATACGCAGTATTTT
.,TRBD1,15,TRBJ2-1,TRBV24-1,CATSFSGTGHNEQFF,TGTGCCACCAGTTTTTCCGGGACAGGGCACAATGAGCAGTTCTTC
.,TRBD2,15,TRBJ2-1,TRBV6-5,CASSYSGLAPNEQFF,TGTGCCAGCAGTTACTCGGGACTAGCCCCTAATGAGCAGTTCTTC
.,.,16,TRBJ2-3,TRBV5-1,CASSLGAALSTDTQYF,TGCGCCAGCAGCTTGGGAGCTGCTCTTAGCACAGATACGCAGTATTTT
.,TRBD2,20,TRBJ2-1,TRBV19,CASSQGLAGGRGVYYNEQFF,TGTGCCAGTAGTCAAGGACTAGCGGGGGGTCGGGGAGTTTACTACAATGAGCAGTTCTTC
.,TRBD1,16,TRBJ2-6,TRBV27,CASIGRGQSGANVLTF,TGTGCCAGCATTGGCAGGGGGCAATCTGGGGCCAACGTCCTGACTTTC
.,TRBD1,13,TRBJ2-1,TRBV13,CAIPRDRVNEQFF,TGTGCCATCCCCCGGGACAGGGTCAATGAGCAGTTCTTC
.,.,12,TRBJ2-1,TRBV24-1,CATSDAWEEQFF,TGTGCCACCAGTGATGCCTGGGAGGAGCAGTTCTTC
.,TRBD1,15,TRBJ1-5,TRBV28,CASRKGTGRPQPQHF,TGTGCCAGCAGAAAGGGGACAGGCCGTCCTCAGCCCCAGCATTTT
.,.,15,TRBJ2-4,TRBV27,CASSLSWAIIDIQYF,TGTGCCAGCAGTTTATCTTGGGCCATCATAGACATTCAGTACTTC
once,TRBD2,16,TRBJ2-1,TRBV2,CASSGNSGRGYNEQFF,TGTGCCAGCAGTGGTAATAGCGGGAGGGGCTACAATGAGCAGTTCTTC
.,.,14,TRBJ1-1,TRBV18,CASLAGRGNTEAFF,TGTGCCAGCTTGGCGGGCAGGGGTAACACTGAAGCTTTCTTT
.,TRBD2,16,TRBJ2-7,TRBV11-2,CASSLVLTSGRAAQYF,TGTGCCAGCAGCTTAGTTTTGACTAGCGGGAGGGCCGCGCAGTACTTC
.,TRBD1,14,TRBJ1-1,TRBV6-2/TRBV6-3,CASSVDRAGTEAFF,TGTGCCAGCAGCGTAGACAGGGCGGGCACTGAAGCTTTCTTT
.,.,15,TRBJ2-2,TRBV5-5,CASSPGSGRTGELFF,TGTGCCAGCAGCCCCGGCTCGGGAAGGACCGGGGAGCTGTTTTTT
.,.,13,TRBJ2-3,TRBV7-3,CASSSGLSDTQYF,TGTGCCAGCAGCTCCGGGTTATCAGATACGCAGTATTTT
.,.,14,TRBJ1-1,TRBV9,CASSVGWGLSKAFF,TGTGCCAGCAGCGTAGGTTGGGGGCTTAGTAAAGCTTTCTTT
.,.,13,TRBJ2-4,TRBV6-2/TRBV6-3,CASSPSWSGIQYF,TGTGCCAGCAGTCCCTCTTGGTCGGGCATTCAGTACTTC
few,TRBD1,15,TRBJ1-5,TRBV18,CASSPGTGRDQPQHF,TGTGCCAGCTCACCCGGGACAGGGAGGGATCAGCCCCAGCATTTT
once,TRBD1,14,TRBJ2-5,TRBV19,CASRPTGGVETQYF,TGTGCCAGTAGACCTACAGGGGGTGTAGAGACCCAGTACTTC
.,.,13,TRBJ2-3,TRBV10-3,CAISEVERDTQYF,TGTGCCATCAGTGAAGTAGAGCGAGATACGCAGTATTTT
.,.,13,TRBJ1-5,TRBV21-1,CASSKAENQPQHF,TGTGCCAGCAGCAAAGCGGAGAATCAGCCCCAGCATTTT
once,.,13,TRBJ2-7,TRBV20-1,CSASRRSFYEQYF,TGCAGTGCTAGTCGGCGGAGTTTCTACGAGCAGTACTTC
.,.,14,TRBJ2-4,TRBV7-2,CASSFGQRQNIQYF,TGTGCCAGCAGCTTCGGACAGCGTCAAAACATTCAGTACTTC
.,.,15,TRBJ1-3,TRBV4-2,CASSQDQQVRNTIYF,TGTGCCAGCAGCCAAGATCAGCAGGTTAGAAACACCATATATTTT
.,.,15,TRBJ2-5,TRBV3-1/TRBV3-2,CASSQGRGPEVAQYF,TGTGCCAGCAGCCAGGGGCGGGGGCCCGAGGTGGCCCAGTACTTC
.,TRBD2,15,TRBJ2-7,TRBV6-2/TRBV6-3,CASSSGLAGNYEQYF,TGTGCCAGCAGCTCCGGCCTAGCGGGGAACTACGAGCAGTACTTC
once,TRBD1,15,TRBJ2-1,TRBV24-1,CATSPRTGDKDEQFF,TGTGCCACCAGTCCCCGGACAGGGGACAAAGATGAGCAGTTCTTC
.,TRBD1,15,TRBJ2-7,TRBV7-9,CASSPGTGTVREQYF,TGTGCCAGCAGCCCCGGGACAGGGACCGTGAGGGAGCAGTACTTC
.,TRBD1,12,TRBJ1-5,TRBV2,CARGQGNQPQHF,TGTGCCAGGGGACAGGGCAATCAGCCCCAGCATTTT
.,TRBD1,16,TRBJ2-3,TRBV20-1,CSASDFDRGNADTQYF,TGCAGTGCTAGTGATTTTGACAGGGGGAACGCAGATACGCAGTATTTT
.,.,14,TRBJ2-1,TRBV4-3,CASSQDRLNNEQFF,TGCGCCAGCAGCCAAGATAGACTAAACAATGAGCAGTTCTTC
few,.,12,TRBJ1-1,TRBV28,CASSLTNTEAFF,TGTGCCAGCAGTTTGACTAACACTGAAGCTTTCTTT
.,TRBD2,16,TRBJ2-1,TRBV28,CASSPEPSGQYNEQFF,TGTGCCAGCAGTCCTGAACCTAGCGGTCAATACAATGAGCAGTTCTTC
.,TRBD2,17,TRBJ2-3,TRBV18,CASSPPGRGPTTDTQYF,TGTGCCAGCTCACCACCAGGGAGGGGCCCCACCACAGATACGCAGTATTTT
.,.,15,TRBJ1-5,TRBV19,CASSNPQGYNQPQHF,TGTGCCAGTAGTAACCCCCAGGGTTACAATCAGCCCCAGCATTTT
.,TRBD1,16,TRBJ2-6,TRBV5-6,CASSGGTGSGANVLTF,TGTGCCAGCAGCGGGGGGACAGGGTCTGGGGCCAACGTCCTGACTTTC
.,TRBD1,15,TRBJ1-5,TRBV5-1,CASSRNAGGGQPQHF,TGCGCCAGCAGCAGAAACGCAGGGGGCGGTCAGCCCCAGCATTTT
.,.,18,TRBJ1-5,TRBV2,CASTGLGLAPNINQPQHF,TGTGCCAGCACCGGGTTAGGCCTTGCCCCGAATATCAATCAGCCCCAGCATTTT
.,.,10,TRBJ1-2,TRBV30,CAWGSVGYTF,TGTGCCTGGGGATCGGTTGGCTACACCTTC
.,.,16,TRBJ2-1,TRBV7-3,CASSLTRPARPNEQFF,TGTGCCAGCAGCTTAACGAGGCCAGCCCGTCCAAATGAGCAGTTCTTC